One sample yielded the 3 T cell receptor beta chains listed below, sequenced in a study of shared clonotypes between healthy human individuals. Profiling relied on immunoSEQ multiplex PCR, and the TCRdb table lists in-frame clones only, not all of them. The profile shows millions of clones, more than 80% of them singletons. The sample comprised naive CD4+ T cells sorted from blood. Subset described: CD45RA+ positively selected. These receptors were collected from a man aged 18 to 30 in good health.

About this clone: Other DNA sequences of this sample code for an identical CDR3. The V and J genes are TRBV7-9 and TRBJ2-3, with D unresolved. Trimming pared 0 bases from V and 2 bases from J, leaving 9 bases between. The CDR3 totals 15 residues. Germline CDR1 SEHNR, CDR2 FQNEAQ (reference sequence). CDR3 nucleotides: TGTGCCAGCAGCTTAGCTCTGGGTCCCACAGATACGCAGTATTTT. This codes for CASSLALGPTDTQYF.

The genes are TRBV9 and TRBJ1-1; D gene uncertain. Trimming pared 0 bases from V and 7 bases from J, leaving 13 bases between. Germline V gives CDR1 SGDLS, CDR2 YYNGEE. This CDR3 region has 14 residues. The CDR3 loop is CASSVDLTAREAFF. The CDR3 DNA sequence: TGTGCCAGCAGCGTAGATCTAACAGCCCGTGAAGCTTTCTTT.

This chain links TRBV2 with TRBJ1-1; tentative D call: TRBD1 (6 bases). In germline, CDR1 is SNHLY, CDR2 FYNNEI. This CDR3 has 13 residues. Deletions cut 3 bases from V and 6 bases from J, with 11 bases between. The CDR3 region is CASSEEQGAEAFF. The CDR3 DNA reads TGTGCCAGCAGTGAGGAACAGGGAGCTGAAGCTTTCTTT.